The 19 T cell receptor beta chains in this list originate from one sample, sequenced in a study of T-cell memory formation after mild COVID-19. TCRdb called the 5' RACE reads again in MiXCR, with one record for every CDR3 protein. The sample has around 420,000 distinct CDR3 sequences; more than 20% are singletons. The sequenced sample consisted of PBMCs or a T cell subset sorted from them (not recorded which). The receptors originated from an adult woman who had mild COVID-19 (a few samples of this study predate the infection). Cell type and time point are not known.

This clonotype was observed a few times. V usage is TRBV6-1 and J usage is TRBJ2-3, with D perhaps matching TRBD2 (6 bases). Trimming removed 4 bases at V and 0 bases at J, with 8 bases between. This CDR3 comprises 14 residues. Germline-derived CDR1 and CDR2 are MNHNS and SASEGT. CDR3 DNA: TGTGCCAGCAGTGCAACTAGCAGCACAGATACGCAGTATTTT. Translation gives CASSATSSTDTQYF.

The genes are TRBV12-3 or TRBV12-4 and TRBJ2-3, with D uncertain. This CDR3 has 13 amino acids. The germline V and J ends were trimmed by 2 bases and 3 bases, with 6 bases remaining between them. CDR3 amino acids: CASSLFGTDTQYF. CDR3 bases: TGTGCCAGCAGTTTATTCGGGACAGATACGCAGTATTTT.

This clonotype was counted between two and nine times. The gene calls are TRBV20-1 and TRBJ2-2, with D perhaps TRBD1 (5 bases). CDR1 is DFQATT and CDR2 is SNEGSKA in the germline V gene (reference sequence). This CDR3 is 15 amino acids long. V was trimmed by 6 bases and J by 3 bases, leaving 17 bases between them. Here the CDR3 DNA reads TGCAGTGCCCCAGTGGGCAGGGTCGACACCGGGGAGCTGTTTTTT. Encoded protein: CSAPVGRVDTGELFF.

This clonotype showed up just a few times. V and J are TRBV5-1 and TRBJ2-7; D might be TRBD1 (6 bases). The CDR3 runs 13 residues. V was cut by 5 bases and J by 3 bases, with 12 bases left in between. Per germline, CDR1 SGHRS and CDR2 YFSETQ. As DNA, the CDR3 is TGCGCCAGCAGGAGGGACAACGACTACGAGCAGTACTTC. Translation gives CASRRDNDYEQYF.

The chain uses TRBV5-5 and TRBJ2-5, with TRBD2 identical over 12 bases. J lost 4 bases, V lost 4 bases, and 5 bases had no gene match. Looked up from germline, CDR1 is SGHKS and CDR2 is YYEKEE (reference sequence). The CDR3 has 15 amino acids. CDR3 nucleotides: TGTGCCAGCAGCGAGACTAGCGGGAGTGGAGAGACCCAGTACTTC. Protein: CASSETSGSGETQYF.

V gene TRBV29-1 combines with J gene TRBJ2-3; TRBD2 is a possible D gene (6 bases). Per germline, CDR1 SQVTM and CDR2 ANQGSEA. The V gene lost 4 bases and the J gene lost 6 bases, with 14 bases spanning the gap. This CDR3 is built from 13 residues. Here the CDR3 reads CSVGAGTGDTQYF. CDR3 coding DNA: TGCAGCGTTGGGGCGGGGACCGGGGATACGCAGTATTTT.

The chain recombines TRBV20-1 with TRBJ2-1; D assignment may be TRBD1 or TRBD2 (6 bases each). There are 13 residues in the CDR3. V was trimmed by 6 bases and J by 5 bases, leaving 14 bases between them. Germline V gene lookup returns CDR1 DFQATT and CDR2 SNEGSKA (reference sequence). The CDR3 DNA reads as TGCAGTGCCCGGGGGCGCCCCGACAATGAGCAGTTCTTC. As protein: CSARGRPDNEQFF.

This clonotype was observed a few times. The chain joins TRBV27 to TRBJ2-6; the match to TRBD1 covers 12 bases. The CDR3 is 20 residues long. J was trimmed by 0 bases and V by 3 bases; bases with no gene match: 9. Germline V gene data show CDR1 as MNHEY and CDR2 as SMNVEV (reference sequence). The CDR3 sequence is CASSFWGQGATSSGANVLTF. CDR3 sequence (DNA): TGTGCCAGCAGTTTCTGGGGACAGGGGGCCACTAGCTCTGGGGCCAACGTCCTGACTTTC.

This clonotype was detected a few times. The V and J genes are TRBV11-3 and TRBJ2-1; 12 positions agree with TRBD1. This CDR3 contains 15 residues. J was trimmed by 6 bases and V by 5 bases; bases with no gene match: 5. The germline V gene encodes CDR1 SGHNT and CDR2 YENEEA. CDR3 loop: CASSQGQGASNEQFF. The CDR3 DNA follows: TGTGCCAGCAGCCAGGGACAGGGGGCGAGCAATGAGCAGTTCTTC.

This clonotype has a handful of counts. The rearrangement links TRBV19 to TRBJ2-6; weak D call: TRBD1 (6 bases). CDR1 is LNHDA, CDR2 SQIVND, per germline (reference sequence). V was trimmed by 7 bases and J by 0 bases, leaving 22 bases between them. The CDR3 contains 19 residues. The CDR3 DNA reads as TGTGCCAGTAATTTTGGGGGAATGACAGGCCACTCTGGGGCCAACGTCCTGACTTTC. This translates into CASNFGGMTGHSGANVLTF.

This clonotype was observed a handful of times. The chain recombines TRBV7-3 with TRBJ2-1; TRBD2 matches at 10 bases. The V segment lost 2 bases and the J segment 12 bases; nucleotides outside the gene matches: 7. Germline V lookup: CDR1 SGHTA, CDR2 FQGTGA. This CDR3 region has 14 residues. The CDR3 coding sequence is TGTGCCAGCAGCTTAGAACTAGCGGGACCCTTGCAGTTCTTC. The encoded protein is CASSLELAGPLQFF.

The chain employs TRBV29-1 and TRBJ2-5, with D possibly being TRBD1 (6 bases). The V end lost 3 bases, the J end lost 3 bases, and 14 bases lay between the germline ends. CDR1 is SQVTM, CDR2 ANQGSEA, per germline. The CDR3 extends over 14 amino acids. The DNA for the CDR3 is TGCAGCGTTGATGATCCCACAGGGAAAGAGACCCAGTACTTC. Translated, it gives CSVDDPTGKETQYF.

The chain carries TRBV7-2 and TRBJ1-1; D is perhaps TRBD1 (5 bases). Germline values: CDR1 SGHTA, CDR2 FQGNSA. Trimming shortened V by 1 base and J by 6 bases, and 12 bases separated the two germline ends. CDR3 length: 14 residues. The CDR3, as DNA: TGTGCCAGCAGCTTAGAGTCCCGGGGCGCTGAAGCTTTCTTT. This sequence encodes CASSLESRGAEAFF.

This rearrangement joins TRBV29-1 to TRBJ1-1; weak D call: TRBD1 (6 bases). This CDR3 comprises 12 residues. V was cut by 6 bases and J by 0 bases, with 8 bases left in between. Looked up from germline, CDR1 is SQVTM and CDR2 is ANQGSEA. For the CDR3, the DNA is TGCAGCGTGGGACAAGTGAACACTGAAGCTTTCTTT. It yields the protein CSVGQVNTEAFF. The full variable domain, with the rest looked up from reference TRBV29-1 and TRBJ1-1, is SAVISQKPSRDICQRGTSLTIQCQVDSQVTMMFWYRQQPGQSLTLIATANQGSEATYESGFVIDKFPISRPNLTFSTLTVSNMSPEDSSIYLCSVGQVNTEAFFGQGTRLTVV.

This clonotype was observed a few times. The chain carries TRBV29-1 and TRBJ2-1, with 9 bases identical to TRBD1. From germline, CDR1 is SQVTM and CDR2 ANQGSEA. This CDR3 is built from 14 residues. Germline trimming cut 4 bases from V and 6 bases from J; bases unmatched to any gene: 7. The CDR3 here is CSVVMGQGANEQFF. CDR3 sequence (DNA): TGCAGCGTTGTAATGGGACAGGGTGCCAATGAGCAGTTCTTC.

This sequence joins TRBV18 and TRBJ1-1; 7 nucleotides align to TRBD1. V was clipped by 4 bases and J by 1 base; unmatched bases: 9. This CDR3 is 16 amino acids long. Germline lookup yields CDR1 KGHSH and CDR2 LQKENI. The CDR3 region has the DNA TGTGCCAGCTCACAACGAAGGGGGCAGGGGAACACTGAAGCTTTCTTT. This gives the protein CASSQRRGQGNTEAFF.

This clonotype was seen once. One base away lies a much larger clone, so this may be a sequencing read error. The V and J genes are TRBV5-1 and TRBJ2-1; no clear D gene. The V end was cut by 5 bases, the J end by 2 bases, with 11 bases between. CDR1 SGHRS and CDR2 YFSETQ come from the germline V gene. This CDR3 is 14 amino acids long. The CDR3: CASRWQLTYNEQFF. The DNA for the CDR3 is TGCGCCAGCAGGTGGCAGCTAACCTACAATGAGCAGTTCTTC.

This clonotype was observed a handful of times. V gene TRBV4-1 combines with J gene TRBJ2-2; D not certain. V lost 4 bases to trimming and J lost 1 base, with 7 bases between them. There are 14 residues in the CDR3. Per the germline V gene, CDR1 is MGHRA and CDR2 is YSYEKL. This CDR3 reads CASSRERNTGELFF. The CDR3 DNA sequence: TGCGCCAGCAGCCGAGAGCGGAACACCGGGGAGCTGTTTTTT.

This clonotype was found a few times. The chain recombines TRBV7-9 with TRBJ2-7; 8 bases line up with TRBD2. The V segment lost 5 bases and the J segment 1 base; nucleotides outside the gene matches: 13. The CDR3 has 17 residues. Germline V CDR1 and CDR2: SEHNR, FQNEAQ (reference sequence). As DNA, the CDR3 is TGTGCCAGCAGCCCCGGCGAGGGTAGCGGGGAATCCTACGAGCAGTACTTC. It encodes CASSPGEGSGESYEQYF.